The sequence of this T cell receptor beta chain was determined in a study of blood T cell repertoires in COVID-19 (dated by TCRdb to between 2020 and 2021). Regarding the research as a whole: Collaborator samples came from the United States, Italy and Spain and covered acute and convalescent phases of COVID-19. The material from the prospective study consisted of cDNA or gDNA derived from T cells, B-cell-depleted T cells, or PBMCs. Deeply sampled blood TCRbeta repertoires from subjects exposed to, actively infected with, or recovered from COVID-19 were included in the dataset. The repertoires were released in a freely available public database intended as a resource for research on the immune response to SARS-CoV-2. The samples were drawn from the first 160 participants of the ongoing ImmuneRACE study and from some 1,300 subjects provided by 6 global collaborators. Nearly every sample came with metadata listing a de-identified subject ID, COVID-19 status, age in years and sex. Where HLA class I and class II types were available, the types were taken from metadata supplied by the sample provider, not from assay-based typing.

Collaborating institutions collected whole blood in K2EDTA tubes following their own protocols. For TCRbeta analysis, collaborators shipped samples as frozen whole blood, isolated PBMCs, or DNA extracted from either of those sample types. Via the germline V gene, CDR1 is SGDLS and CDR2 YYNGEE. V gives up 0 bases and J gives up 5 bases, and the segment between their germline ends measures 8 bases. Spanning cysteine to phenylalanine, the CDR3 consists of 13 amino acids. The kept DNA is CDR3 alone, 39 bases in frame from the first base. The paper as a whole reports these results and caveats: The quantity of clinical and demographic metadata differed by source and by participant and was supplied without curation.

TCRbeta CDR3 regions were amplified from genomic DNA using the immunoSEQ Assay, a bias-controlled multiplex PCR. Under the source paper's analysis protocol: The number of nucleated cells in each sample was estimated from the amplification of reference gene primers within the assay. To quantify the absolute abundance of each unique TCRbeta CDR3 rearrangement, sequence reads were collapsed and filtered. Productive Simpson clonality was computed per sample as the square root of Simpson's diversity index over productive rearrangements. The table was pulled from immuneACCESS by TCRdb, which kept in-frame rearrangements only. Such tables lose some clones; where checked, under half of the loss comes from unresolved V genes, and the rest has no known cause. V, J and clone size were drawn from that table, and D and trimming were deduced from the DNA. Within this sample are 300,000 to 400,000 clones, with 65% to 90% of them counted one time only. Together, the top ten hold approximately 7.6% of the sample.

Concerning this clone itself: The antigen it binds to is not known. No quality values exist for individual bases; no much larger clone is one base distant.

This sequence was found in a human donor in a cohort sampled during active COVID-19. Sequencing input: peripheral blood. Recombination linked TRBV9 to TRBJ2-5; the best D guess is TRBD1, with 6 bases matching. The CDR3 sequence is CASSVATGETQYF. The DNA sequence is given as TGTGCCAGCAGCGTAGCTACAGGGGAGACCCAGTACTTC.